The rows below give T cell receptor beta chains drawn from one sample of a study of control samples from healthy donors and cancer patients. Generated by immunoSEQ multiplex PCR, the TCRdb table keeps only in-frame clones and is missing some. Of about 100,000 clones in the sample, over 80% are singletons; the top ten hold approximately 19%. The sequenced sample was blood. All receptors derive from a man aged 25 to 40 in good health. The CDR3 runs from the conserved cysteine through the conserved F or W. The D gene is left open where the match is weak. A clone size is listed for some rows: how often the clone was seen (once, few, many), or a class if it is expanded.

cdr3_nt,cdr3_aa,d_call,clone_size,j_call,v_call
TGTGCCAGCTCACCAAAGGGGGCCGGCGAGCAGTACTTC,CASSPKGAGEQYF,TRBD1,NA,TRBJ2-7,TRBV18
TGTGCCAGCAGTAGCCAGGGGGGGATAACTGAAGCTTTCTTT,CASSSQGGITEAFF,TRBD1,NA,TRBJ1-1,TRBV6-6
TGTGCCAGCAGTTCAGGACAGGGGGACCTTCATGAGCAGTTCTTC,CASSSGQGDLHEQFF,TRBD1,NA,TRBJ2-1,TRBV27
TGTGCTAGTGGTTTGGTGACAAATAATCAGCCCCAGCATTTT,CASGLVTNNQPQHF,NA,NA,TRBJ1-5,TRBV12-5
TGCGCCAGCAAGGCCTCTGACAGTCAAGAGACCCAGTACTTC,CASKASDSQETQYF,NA,NA,TRBJ2-5,TRBV5-1
TGTGCCATCAGAGCCAGAACAGACAGGGGGCCGGACACTGAAGCTTTCTTT,CAIRARTDRGPDTEAFF,TRBD1,NA,TRBJ1-1,TRBV10-3
TGTGCCAGTAGTCCCCGGGACCGGGTCAATTCACCCCTCCACTTT,CASSPRDRVNSPLHF,NA,NA,TRBJ1-6,TRBV19
TGTGCCAGCAGCCCTCGGACAGGGCGTCGACAAGAGACCCAGTACTTC,CASSPRTGRRQETQYF,TRBD1,many,TRBJ2-5,TRBV14
TGCGCCAGCAGCCTGGGGGCTAGTGAAAAACTGTTTTTT,CASSLGASEKLFF,NA,NA,TRBJ1-4,TRBV5-1
TGTGCCACCAGTGATTGGACGGGCCGTGACAGGTTTTTACAGCCCCAGCATTTT,CATSDWTGRDRFLQPQHF,NA,NA,TRBJ1-5,TRBV24-1
TGTGCCATCAGTGTTACTAGCGGGGGTTTTTACGAGCAGTACTTC,CAISVTSGGFYEQYF,TRBD2,NA,TRBJ2-7,TRBV10-3
TGTGCCAGCAGCCAGGTGGGGGACGGAAAAAACATTCAGTACTTC,CASSQVGDGKNIQYF,NA,once,TRBJ2-4,TRBV7-2
TGTGCCATCAGCGCCACAGGGGAAGGTGGAAACACCATATATTTT,CAISATGEGGNTIYF,TRBD1,NA,TRBJ1-3,TRBV10-3
TGTGCCAGCAGCCTCGGACAGGCTCAGCACTTC,CASSLGQAQHF,TRBD1,once,TRBJ2-5,TRBV6-4
TGTGCCAGTAGTCCCCCGGGACGCGAGCAGTACTTC,CASSPPGREQYF,NA,once,TRBJ2-7,TRBV19
TGCGCCAGCAGCTGGGACCCCCGATACAATGAGCAGTTCTTC,CASSWDPRYNEQFF,NA,NA,TRBJ2-1,TRBV5-1
TGTGCCAGCAAGTCGGGGAACACCGGGGAGCTGTTTTTT,CASKSGNTGELFF,NA,once,TRBJ2-2,TRBV14
TGTGCCAGCAGTTACCCCGTTTTGGACAGGACAAGGGAGACCCAGTACTTC,CASSYPVLDRTRETQYF,TRBD1,NA,TRBJ2-5,TRBV6-2/TRBV6-3
TGCGCCACCTGCCGGTCGGGAGCTTTCTTT,CATCRSGAFF,NA,once,TRBJ1-1,TRBV10-1
TGTGCCAGCACGGACAGGAGCACAGATACGCAGTATTTT,CASTDRSTDTQYF,TRBD1,NA,TRBJ2-3,TRBV6-6
TGTGCCAGAAGCACCTCGTGGGACAGCCAAGAGACCCAGTACTTC,CARSTSWDSQETQYF,TRBD1,NA,TRBJ2-5,TRBV5-3
TGTGCCAGCAGCCAAAGCTCAGATACGCAGTATTTT,CASSQSSDTQYF,NA,NA,TRBJ2-3,TRBV3-1/TRBV3-2
TGTGCCACCTCTACAGAAAAGGGACAGACCTACGAGCAGTACTTC,CATSTEKGQTYEQYF,TRBD1,NA,TRBJ2-7,TRBV10-3
TGTGCCTGGGACGACCGTGGGACAACGCGTTTCTTC,CAWDDRGTTRFF,NA,NA,TRBJ2-1,TRBV30
TGTGCCAGCAGTACTCACATGACAGGGTCCTTCTGGACTGAAGCTTTCTTT,CASSTHMTGSFWTEAFF,TRBD1,NA,TRBJ1-1,TRBV27
TGTGCCAGCAGTCCCCGAGGGGATACGCAGTATTTT,CASSPRGDTQYF,NA,once,TRBJ2-3,TRBV12-3/TRBV12-4
TGTGCCAGCAGTGAAACTAGCGGGGCCACAGATACGCAGTATTTT,CASSETSGATDTQYF,TRBD2,NA,TRBJ2-3,TRBV6-4
TGTGCCAGCAGCCAAAATAATCCGGGCGGGAATTCACCCCTCCACTTT,CASSQNNPGGNSPLHF,NA,many,TRBJ1-6,TRBV3-1/TRBV3-2
TGTGCCAGCAGGGTCGGACCGAACACCGGGGAGCTGTTTTTT,CASRVGPNTGELFF,NA,NA,TRBJ2-2,TRBV6-5
TGCGCCAGCCGCTCCGGGAAGAGTCCAGATACGCAGTATTTT,CASRSGKSPDTQYF,NA,NA,TRBJ2-3,TRBV5-1
TGTGCCTGGAGGAGGACGGCCATCAATTCACCCCTCCACTTT,CAWRRTAINSPLHF,NA,NA,TRBJ1-6,TRBV30